The 30 T cell receptor beta chains presented below share a single source sample, sequenced in a study of blood T cell repertoires in COVID-19. This table comes from immunoSEQ multiplex PCR, and its TCRdb copy is limited to in-frame clones, with some not included. The profile covers under 250,000 clones, with approximately 85% appearing a single time and about 4.8% taken by the ten largest. Sequencing was done on a sample of peripheral blood. These receptor sequences come from a woman in her 70s with COVID-19, enrolled during active disease.

This chain uses TRBV2 with TRBJ1-4; D unclear. Germline V gene sequence: CDR1 SNHLY, CDR2 FYNNEI. This CDR3 comprises 11 residues. Trimming stripped 3 bases from V and 16 bases from J, with 12 bases between. The CDR3: CASSDRQDQFF. For the CDR3, the DNA is TGTGCCAGCAGTGACCGTCAGGATCAGTTTTTT.

This clone was detected a few times. The J gene is TRBJ2-1, the V gene TRBV11-2, with 7 bases identical to TRBD2. The CDR3 runs to 15 residues. CDR1 and CDR2 (germline): SGHAT, FQNNGV. The ends lost 6 bases at V and 3 bases at J; junction bases unmatched: 8. The CDR3 loop reads CASSDWAGDYNEQFF. The CDR3 coding sequence is TGTGCCAGCAGTGACTGGGCGGGGGACTACAATGAGCAGTTCTTC. Full variable domain (remainder filled in from reference TRBV11-2 and TRBJ2-1): EAGVAQSPRYKIIEKRQSVAFWCNPISGHATLYWYQQILGQGPKLLIQFQNNGVVDDSQLPKDRFSAERLKGVDSTLKIQPAKLEDSAVYLCASSDWAGDYNEQFFGPGTRLTVL.

The chain combines TRBV24-1 with TRBJ1-2; 7 nucleotides match TRBD1. Germline V CDR1 and CDR2: KGHDR, SFDVKD. After removal of 0 bases from V and 7 bases from J, the junction contained 7 bases not matched to a gene. This CDR3 spans 15 amino acids. The chain's CDR3 is CATSDLNKGAGGYTF. CDR3 coding DNA: TGTGCCACCAGTGATTTGAATAAGGGGGCCGGTGGCTACACCTTC.

On this clone itself: The same CDR3 arises from other DNA sequences in this sample as well. The genes are TRBV5-1 and TRBJ2-5; TRBD1 matches 11 bases. Germline-derived CDR1 and CDR2 are SGHRS and YFSETQ. CDR3 length: 16 amino acids. V trimming: 4 bases; J trimming: 1 base; junction bases outside the gene matches: 6. The CDR3 loop is CASSLSGTGGQETQYF. The CDR3 coding sequence is TGCGCCAGCAGCCTCAGCGGGACAGGGGGCCAAGAGACCCAGTACTTC.

The V gene is TRBV5-6, the J gene TRBJ2-7; TRBD2 aligns across 11 bases. The germline CDR1 and CDR2 sequences are SGHDT and YYEEEE. This CDR3 has 17 residues. V shed 0 bases and J 6 bases; nucleotides not matched to a gene: 11. As DNA, the CDR3 is TGTGCCAGCAGCTTGGAGGCTAGCGGGAGGCATCTGGTCGAGCAGTACTTC. It translates to CASSLEASGRHLVEQYF.

The V and J genes are TRBV6-4 and TRBJ2-2; the D gene is possibly TRBD2 (6 bases). Trimming took 8 bases from V and 5 from J, leaving 15 bases between them. CDR1 and CDR2 from the germline V gene are MRHNA and SNTAGT. The CDR3 length is 14 residues. CDR3 coding DNA: TGTGCCAGCCGTATTTACGGGAGTACCGGGGAGCTGTTTTTT. It specifies CASRIYGSTGELFF.

The chain carries TRBV3-1 (or the pseudogene TRBV3-2) and TRBJ1-5; a possible D gene is TRBD1 (6 bases). Germline CDR1 LGHDT, CDR2 YNNKEL (reference sequence). V was clipped by 4 bases and J by 4 bases, with 11 bases between them. The CDR3 sequence is 14 residues long. CDR3 loop: CASSPRQANQPQHF. CDR3 sequence (DNA): TGTGCCAGCAGCCCCCGACAGGCAAATCAGCCCCAGCATTTT.

V gene TRBV6-5 combines with J gene TRBJ1-5; D gene uncertain. This CDR3 has 15 residues. Trimming left V 0 bases short and J 4 bases short, with 10 bases between. Germline V gene lookup returns CDR1 MNHEY and CDR2 SVGAGI. The CDR3 DNA reads as TGTGCCAGCAGTTACTCGAGTAACCCTAATCAGCCCCAGCATTTT. Amino acid sequence: CASSYSSNPNQPQHF.

This clone has only a few counts. V and J are TRBV24-1 and TRBJ2-2, with 9 nucleotides matching TRBD1. The V gene end was trimmed by 4 bases and the J gene end by 6 bases; junction bases not matched to a gene: 8. CDR3 length equals 16 residues. CDR1 and CDR2 (germline): KGHDR, SFDVKD. The CDR3 DNA is TGTGCCACCAGTGACCCCGGGACAGGGAATTCCGGGGAGCTGTTTTTT. Translated, it gives CATSDPGTGNSGELFF.

The J gene is TRBJ1-5, the V gene TRBV19, with TRBD1 matching 8 bases. V lost 3 bases to trimming and J lost 6 bases; unmatched junction nucleotides: 4. The CDR3 has 14 amino acids. Germline V gene data show CDR1 as LNHDA and CDR2 as SQIVND (reference sequence). Here the CDR3 reads CASSIRQGSQPQHF. The CDR3 nucleotides read TGTGCCAGTAGTATTAGACAGGGGAGTCAGCCCCAGCATTTT.

This chain links TRBV19 with TRBJ1-1, with D possibly TRBD1 on 6 matching bases. Trimming shortened V by 5 bases and J by 1 base, and 17 bases separated the two germline ends. The CDR3 spans 16 residues. Germline values: CDR1 LNHDA, CDR2 SQIVND (reference sequence). CDR3 in DNA: TGTGCCAGTAGTTCTGACTCGGGCAGGGGGAACACTGAAGCTTTCTTT. It is translated as CASSSDSGRGNTEAFF.

V and J are TRBV12-3 or TRBV12-4 and TRBJ1-6; D is possibly TRBD1 (6 bases). Deletions cut 6 bases from V and 8 bases from J, with 11 bases between. CDR3 length: 13 amino acids. This chain's CDR3 is CASSQGFYSPLHF. CDR3 DNA: TGTGCCAGCAGCCAGGGGTTTTATTCACCCCTCCACTTT.

Regarding this clone: Other DNA sequences in the same sample also yield this CDR3. The V call is TRBV30, the J call TRBJ1-2; 9 positions agree with TRBD1. This CDR3 contains 14 residues. The J segment lost 5 bases and the V segment lost 1 base, leaving 5 bases of the junction unmatched. Looked up from germline, CDR1 is GTSNPN and CDR2 is SVGIG (reference sequence). The CDR3 DNA follows: TGTGCCTGGAGTGGTGGGGACAGGGTATATGGCTACACCTTC. It translates to CAWSGGDRVYGYTF.

The rearrangement uses TRBV6-1 and TRBJ2-3, with TRBD2 matching 12 bases. Germline CDR1 and CDR2: MNHNS and SASEGT. Trimming cost V 3 bases and J 4 bases; bases outside gene matches: 8. The CDR3 loop spans 17 amino acids. DNA of the CDR3: TGTGCCAGCAGTGATCGTTGGACTAGCGGGATGGCAGATACGCAGTATTTT. This gives the protein CASSDRWTSGMADTQYF.

The genes are TRBV19 and TRBJ2-3; TRBD2 might be the D (5 bases). Trimming removed 6 bases at V and 5 bases at J, with 9 bases between. The CDR3 is 12 amino acids. Germline-derived CDR1 and CDR2 are LNHDA and SQIVND (reference sequence). Here the CDR3 DNA reads TGTGCCAGTAGATCCGGAGGAGATACGCAGTATTTT. Translation: CASRSGGDTQYF.

The J gene is TRBJ2-7, the V gene TRBV29-1; 8 bases align to TRBD2. The germline V gene encodes CDR1 SQVTM and CDR2 ANQGSEA. The length of the CDR3 is 14 residues. V shed 1 base, J shed 4 bases, and the junction held 6 bases outside the gene matches. The CDR3 reads CSVEGAGVPYEQYF. The CDR3 nucleotides are TGCAGCGTTGAAGGAGCGGGAGTTCCTTACGAGCAGTACTTC.

The chain has TRBV7-2 and TRBJ2-3, with 8 bases fitting TRBD2. This CDR3 has 16 residues. CDR1 and CDR2 from the germline V gene are SGHTA and FQGNSA. Trimming at V came to 4 bases and at J to 4 bases, leaving 10 bases not matched to a gene. Written as DNA, the CDR3 is TGTGCCAGCAGCTCCGGCGGGAGGAGGGATGCAGATACGCAGTATTTT. This sequence encodes CASSSGGRRDADTQYF.

The chain uses TRBV7-8 and TRBJ2-7; TRBD1 might be the D (5 bases). Germline V gene sequence: CDR1 SGHVS, CDR2 FQNEAQ. Trimming pared 2 bases from V and 0 bases from J, leaving 14 bases between. CDR3 length equals 16 residues. CDR3 nucleotide sequence: TGTGCCAGCAGCTTATTGGATGACAGTAGCTCCTACGAGCAGTACTTC. Residues: CASSLLDDSSSYEQYF.

V is TRBV4-1 and J is TRBJ2-3; 9 bases are a match to TRBD1. Germline CDR1 and CDR2: MGHRA and YSYEKL. The CDR3 totals 16 residues. The J segment lost 1 base and the V segment lost 0 bases, leaving 2 bases of the junction unmatched. CDR3 loop: CASSQDRQGGTDTQYF. CDR3 nucleotide sequence: TGCGCCAGCAGCCAAGACCGACAGGGGGGCACAGATACGCAGTATTTT.

The chain has TRBV18 and TRBJ2-4; D is perhaps TRBD2 (6 bases). V lost 3 bases and J lost 6, with 9 bases in between. The CDR3 totals 13 residues. Germline CDR1 reads KGHSH; CDR2 reads LQKENI. The CDR3 loop reads CASSPSGLNIQYF. The CDR3 DNA sequence: TGTGCCAGCTCACCCTCGGGACTAAACATTCAGTACTTC.

The chain is built from TRBV24-1 and TRBJ2-2; TRBD1 matches 10 bases. Germline CDR1 is KGHDR and CDR2 is SFDVKD. This CDR3 has 15 residues. The trim removed 6 bases at V and 3 bases at J, leaving 3 bases unmatched. The CDR3 DNA reads TGTGCCACCAGTAGGACAGGGGGGGACACCGGGGAGCTGTTTTTT. Its translation: CATSRTGGDTGELFF.

With regard to this clone: At one boundary the junction diverges from the germline segment, which might be a read error. V usage is TRBV7-2 and J usage is TRBJ1-2; 8 bases align to TRBD1. The CDR3 runs 12 residues. The germline V gene has CDR1 SGHTA and CDR2 FQGNSA. The CDR3 DNA reads as TGTGCCAGCAGCTCAACAGGGGGTAAAGAGGCCTTC. It is translated as CASSSTGGKEAF.

This clone was observed once. The gene calls are TRBV2 and TRBJ1-6; 8 bases are shared with TRBD1. Unmatched junction bases numbered 3, after V lost 6 bases and J lost 5 bases. CDR3 length: 14 residues. Germline V gene sequence: CDR1 SNHLY, CDR2 FYNNEI. The CDR3 DNA follows: TGTGCCAGCAGGGGACAGGCGGATAATTCACCCCTCCACTTT. Translation: CASRGQADNSPLHF.

For this clone: Other DNA sequences within the sample encode an identical CDR3. The CDR3 DNA is TGTGCCAGCAGCTTAGGAGGTCCGGAAAATTCACCCCTCCACTTT. It encodes CASSLGGPENSPLHF. This chain joins TRBV7-9 and TRBJ1-6; the D is unclear. There are 15 residues in the CDR3. The ends were cut back, 1 base at V and 7 bases at J, with 11 bases in the middle. The germline V gene encodes CDR1 SEHNR and CDR2 FQNEAQ (reference sequence).

V usage is TRBV12-3 or TRBV12-4 and J usage is TRBJ1-6; 7 bases fit TRBD1. V was pared by 1 base and J by 13 bases, with 1 base of the junction left unmatched. The CDR3 sequence is 12 residues long. The CDR3 nucleotides are TGTGCCAGCAGTTTAGGCAGGGGGCCCCTCCACTTT. Translation gives CASSLGRGPLHF.

This clone was observed once. The chain carries TRBV29-1 and TRBJ2-2; TRBD2 matches 8 bases. CDR3 length equals 14 residues. Trimming at V came to 5 bases and at J to 6 bases, leaving 8 bases not matched to a gene. Germline lookup yields CDR1 SQVTM and CDR2 ANQGSEA. The DNA for the CDR3 is TGCAGCGTTTTGGGCGGGAGGAATGCCGGGGAGCTGTTTTTT. Translated, it gives CSVLGGRNAGELFF.

Here the CDR3 reads CASSLFSGQGGYTF. DNA of the CDR3: TGTGCCAGCAGTTTATTCTCGGGACAGGGGGGCTACACCTTC. The V and J genes are TRBV27 and TRBJ1-2; 10 bases are shared with TRBD1. With V trimmed by 1 base and J by 8 bases, 4 bases remained unmatched. The CDR3 has 14 amino acids. Germline V CDR1 and CDR2: MNHEY, SMNVEV (reference sequence).

The chain employs TRBV28 and TRBJ1-5, with D perhaps matching TRBD1 (6 bases). Trimming pared 5 bases from V and 5 bases from J, leaving 13 bases between. CDR1 is MDHEN and CDR2 is SYDVKM in the germline V gene. This CDR3 spans 14 amino acids. CDR3 DNA sequence: TGTGCCAGCAGTAGCAACAGGGCTTATCAGCCCCAGCATTTT. It is translated as CASSSNRAYQPQHF.

The chain employs TRBV7-9 and TRBJ2-3; TRBD2 agrees at 11 bases. J was trimmed by 5 bases and V by 5 bases; bases with no gene match: 6. The CDR3 is 15 amino acids. Germline CDR1 and CDR2: SEHNR and FQNEAQ (reference sequence). The CDR3 is CASSTSGSRGDTQYF. DNA for the CDR3: TGTGCCAGCAGCACTAGCGGGAGTCGAGGAGATACGCAGTATTTT.

The chain employs TRBV5-4 and TRBJ1-1, with 8 positions matching TRBD1. Germline trimming cut 4 bases from V and 4 bases from J; bases unmatched to any gene: 6. CDR1 is SGHNT and CDR2 is YYREEE in the germline V gene (reference sequence). The CDR3 runs to 14 residues. The CDR3 region is CASSDQGAGTEAFF. CDR3 coding DNA: TGTGCCAGCAGCGACCAGGGGGCTGGCACTGAAGCTTTCTTT.